This TCR beta chain came from a study of prognosis after radiotherapy for stage I lung cancer. Study-wide context: All non-small cell lung cancer patients were considered medically inoperable. Notes on the study in general: Post-therapy Shannon entropy was lower in patients developing distant metastases following stereotactic body radiation therapy.

This clonotype was counted only a few times. Its matching antigen is unknown. The CDR3 consists of 14 residues. The germline gives CDR1 DFQATT, CDR2 SNEGSKA (reference sequence). Trimming removed 0 bases at V and 9 bases at J, with 14 bases between. With two-round multiplex PCR, TCR beta CDR3 sequences were amplified from genomic DNA. Individual primers that were specific to each TRBV and TRBJ gene served in first-round PCR. TCRdb fed the multiplex PCR reads into MiXCR, producing one record per CDR3 protein. This sample yields roughly 15,000 distinct CDR3 sequences, of which 30% to 40% are seen a single time; 25% belongs to the top ten.

The chain employs TRBV20-1 and TRBJ2-2; D ambiguous. The source of this sequence is a donor aged 50 or older with non-small cell lung cancer. The sample was PBMCs, taken before or after stereotactic body radiation therapy (not recorded which). The CDR3 DNA is TGCAGTGCTAGAGATTTTGGGCGGACCTGGGAGCTGTTTTTT. This codes for CSARDFGRTWELFF.